Given below is one T cell receptor (beta chain) in context. The protocol was immunoSEQ multiplex PCR, while the TCRdb copy is restricted to in-frame clones and leaves out a portion. The sample lists over 150,000 clones; roughly 93% were seen once. The sample belongs to a study of blood T cell repertoires in COVID-19. The germline CDR1 and CDR2 sequences are KGHSH and LQKENI. The CDR3 spans 15 residues. The V and J ends lost 2 bases and 6 bases, in that order; junction bases with no gene match: 4. The sequencing sample was made of peripheral blood. The V call is TRBV18, the J call TRBJ1-5, with 10 nucleotides matching TRBD1. The TCR sequence derives from a man aged 18 to 35 with COVID-19, enrolled during active disease. This chain's CDR3 is CASSPDRGRGQPQHF. The CDR3 nucleotides read TGTGCCAGCTCACCAGACAGGGGGCGAGGTCAGCCCCAGCATTTT.